Here is one T cell receptor beta chain with its context. Its antigen is unknown. The method was immunoSEQ multiplex PCR; TCRdb's version includes in-frame clones alone and lacks a portion of them. The data show around 100,000 clones, 94% seen once. Between the trimmed V and J ends, which lost 3 bases and 3 bases, there was a span of 12 bases. Germline V gives CDR1 MNHNY, CDR2 SVGAGI (reference sequence). The CDR3 sequence is 15 residues long. The source of the sample is a study of siplizumab effects on memory and regulatory T cells. General study results and limits: The Treg-derived share of mappable alloreactive CD4+ clones averaged approximately 71% with siplizumab and around 26% in controls.

The specimen was Tregs sorted from blood. The V gene is TRBV6-6, the J gene TRBJ2-1; D might be TRBD1 (6 bases). The sequence came from a human donor in good health. CDR3: CASSYDGQIYNEQFF. As DNA, the CDR3 is TGTGCCAGCAGTTATGATGGACAGATCTACAATGAGCAGTTCTTC.